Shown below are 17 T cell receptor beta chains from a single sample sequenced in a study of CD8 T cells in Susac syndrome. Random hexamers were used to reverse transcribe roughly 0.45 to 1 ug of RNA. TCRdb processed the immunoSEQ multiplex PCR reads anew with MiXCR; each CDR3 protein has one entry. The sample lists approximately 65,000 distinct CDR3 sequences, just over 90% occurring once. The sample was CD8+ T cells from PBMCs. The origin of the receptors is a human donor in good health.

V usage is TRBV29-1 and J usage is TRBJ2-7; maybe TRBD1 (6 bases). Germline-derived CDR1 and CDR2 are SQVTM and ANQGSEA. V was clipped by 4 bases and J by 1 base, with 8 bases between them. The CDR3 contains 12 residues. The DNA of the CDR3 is TGCAGCGTTGGAACAGGGTCCTACGAGCAGTACTTC. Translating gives CSVGTGSYEQYF.

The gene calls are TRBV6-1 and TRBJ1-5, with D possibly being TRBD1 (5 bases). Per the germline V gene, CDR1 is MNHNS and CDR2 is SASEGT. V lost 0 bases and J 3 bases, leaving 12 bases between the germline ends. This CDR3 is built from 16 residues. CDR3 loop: CASSEAQRDLNQPQHF. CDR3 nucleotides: TGTGCCAGCAGTGAAGCGCAGAGGGACCTCAATCAGCCCCAGCATTTT.

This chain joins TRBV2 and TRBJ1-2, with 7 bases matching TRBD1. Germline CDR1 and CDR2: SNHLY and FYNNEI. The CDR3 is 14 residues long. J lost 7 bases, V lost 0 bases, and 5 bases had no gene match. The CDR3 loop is CASSEAYQGVGYTF. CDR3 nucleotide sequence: TGTGCCAGCAGTGAAGCGTACCAGGGGGTTGGCTACACCTTC.

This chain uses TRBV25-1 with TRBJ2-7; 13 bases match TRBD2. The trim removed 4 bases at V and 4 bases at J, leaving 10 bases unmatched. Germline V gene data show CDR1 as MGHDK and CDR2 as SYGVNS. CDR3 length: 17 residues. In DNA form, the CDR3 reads TGTGCCAGCAGTGGACTAGCGGGGGGCAAGGGATCGTACGAGCAGTACTTC. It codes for CASSGLAGGKGSYEQYF.

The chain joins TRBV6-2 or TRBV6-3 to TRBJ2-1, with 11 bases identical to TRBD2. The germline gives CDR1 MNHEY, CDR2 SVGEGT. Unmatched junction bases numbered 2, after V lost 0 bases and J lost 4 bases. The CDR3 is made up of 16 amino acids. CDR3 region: CASSYSLAGGYNEQFF. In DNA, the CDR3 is TGTGCCAGCAGTTACTCCCTAGCGGGGGGATACAATGAGCAGTTCTTC.

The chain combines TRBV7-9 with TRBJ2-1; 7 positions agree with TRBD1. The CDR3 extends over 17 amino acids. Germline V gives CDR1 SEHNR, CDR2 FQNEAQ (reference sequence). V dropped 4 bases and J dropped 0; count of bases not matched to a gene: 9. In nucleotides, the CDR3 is TGTGCCAGCAGCTCCACAGGGGTAGCGAGCTCCTACAATGAGCAGTTCTTC. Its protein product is CASSSTGVASSYNEQFF.

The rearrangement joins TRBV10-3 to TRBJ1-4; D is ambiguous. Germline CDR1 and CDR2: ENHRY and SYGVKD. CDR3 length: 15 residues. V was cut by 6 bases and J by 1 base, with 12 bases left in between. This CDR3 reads CAIRGSGGTNEKLFF. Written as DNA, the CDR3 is TGTGCCATCAGGGGGTCCGGCGGAACTAATGAAAAACTGTTTTTT.

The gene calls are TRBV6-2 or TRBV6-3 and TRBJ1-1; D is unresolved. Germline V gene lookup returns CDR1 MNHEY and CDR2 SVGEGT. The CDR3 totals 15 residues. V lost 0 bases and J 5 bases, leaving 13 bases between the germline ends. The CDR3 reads CASSYSISGGTEAFF. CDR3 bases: TGTGCCAGCAGTTACTCGATCTCGGGAGGGACTGAAGCTTTCTTT.

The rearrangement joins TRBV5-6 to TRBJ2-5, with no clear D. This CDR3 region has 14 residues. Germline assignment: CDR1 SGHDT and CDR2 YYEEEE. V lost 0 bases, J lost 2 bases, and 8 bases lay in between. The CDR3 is CASSLVAVQETQYF. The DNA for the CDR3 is TGTGCCAGCAGCTTGGTGGCCGTGCAAGAGACCCAGTACTTC.

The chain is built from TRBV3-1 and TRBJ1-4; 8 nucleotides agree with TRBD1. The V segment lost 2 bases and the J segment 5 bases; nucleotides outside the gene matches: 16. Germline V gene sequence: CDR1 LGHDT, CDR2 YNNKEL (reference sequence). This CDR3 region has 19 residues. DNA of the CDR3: TGTGCCAGCAGCCAACCACAGGGACAGGAGAAATTCGTCAATGAAAAACTGTTTTTT. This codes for CASSQPQGQEKFVNEKLFF.

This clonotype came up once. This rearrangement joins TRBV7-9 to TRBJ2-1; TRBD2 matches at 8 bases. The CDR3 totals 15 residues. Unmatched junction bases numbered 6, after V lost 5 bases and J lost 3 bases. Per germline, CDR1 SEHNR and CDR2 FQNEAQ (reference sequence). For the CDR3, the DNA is TGTGCCAGCAGCCTAAGCGGGGGACACTACAATGAGCAGTTCTTC. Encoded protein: CASSLSGGHYNEQFF.

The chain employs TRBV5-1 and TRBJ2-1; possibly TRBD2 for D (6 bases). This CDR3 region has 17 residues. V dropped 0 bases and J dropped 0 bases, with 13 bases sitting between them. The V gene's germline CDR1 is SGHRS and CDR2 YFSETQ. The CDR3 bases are TGCGCCAGCAGCTTGGAGGCGGGGCCCAGCTCCTACAATGAGCAGTTCTTC. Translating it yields CASSLEAGPSSYNEQFF.

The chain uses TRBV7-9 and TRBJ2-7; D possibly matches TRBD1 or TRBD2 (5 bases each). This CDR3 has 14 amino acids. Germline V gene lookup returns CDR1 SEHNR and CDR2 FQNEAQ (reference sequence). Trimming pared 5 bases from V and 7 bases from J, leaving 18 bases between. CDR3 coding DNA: TGTGCCAGCAGCCCCGGGGCAGGGCAGTGGGAGCAGTACTTC. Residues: CASSPGAGQWEQYF.

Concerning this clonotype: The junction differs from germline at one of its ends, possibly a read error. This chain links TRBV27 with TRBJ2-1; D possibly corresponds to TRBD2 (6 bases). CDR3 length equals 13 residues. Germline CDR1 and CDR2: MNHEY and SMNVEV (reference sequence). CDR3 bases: TGTGCCAGCAGTTTCGGGAGATACAATGAGCAGTTCTTT. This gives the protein CASSFGRYNEQFF.

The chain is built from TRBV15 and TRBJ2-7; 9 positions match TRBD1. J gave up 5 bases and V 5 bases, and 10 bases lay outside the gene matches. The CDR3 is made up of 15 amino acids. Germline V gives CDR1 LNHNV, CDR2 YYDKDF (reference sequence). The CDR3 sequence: CATSRHRGLSDEQYF. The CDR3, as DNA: TGTGCCACCAGCCGACACAGGGGGCTCTCGGACGAGCAGTACTTC.

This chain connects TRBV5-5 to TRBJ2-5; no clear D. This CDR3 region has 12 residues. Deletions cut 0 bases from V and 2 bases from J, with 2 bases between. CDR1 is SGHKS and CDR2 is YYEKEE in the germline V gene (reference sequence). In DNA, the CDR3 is TGTGCCAGCAGCTTGGGGCAAGAGACCCAGTACTTC. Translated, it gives CASSLGQETQYF.

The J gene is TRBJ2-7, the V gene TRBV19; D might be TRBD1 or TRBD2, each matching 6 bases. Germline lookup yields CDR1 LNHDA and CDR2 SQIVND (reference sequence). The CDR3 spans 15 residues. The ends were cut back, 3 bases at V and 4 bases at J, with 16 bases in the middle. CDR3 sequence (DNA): TGTGCCAGTAGTATCGGGGGCCTCGCAAGATACGAGCAGTACTTC. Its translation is CASSIGGLARYEQYF.